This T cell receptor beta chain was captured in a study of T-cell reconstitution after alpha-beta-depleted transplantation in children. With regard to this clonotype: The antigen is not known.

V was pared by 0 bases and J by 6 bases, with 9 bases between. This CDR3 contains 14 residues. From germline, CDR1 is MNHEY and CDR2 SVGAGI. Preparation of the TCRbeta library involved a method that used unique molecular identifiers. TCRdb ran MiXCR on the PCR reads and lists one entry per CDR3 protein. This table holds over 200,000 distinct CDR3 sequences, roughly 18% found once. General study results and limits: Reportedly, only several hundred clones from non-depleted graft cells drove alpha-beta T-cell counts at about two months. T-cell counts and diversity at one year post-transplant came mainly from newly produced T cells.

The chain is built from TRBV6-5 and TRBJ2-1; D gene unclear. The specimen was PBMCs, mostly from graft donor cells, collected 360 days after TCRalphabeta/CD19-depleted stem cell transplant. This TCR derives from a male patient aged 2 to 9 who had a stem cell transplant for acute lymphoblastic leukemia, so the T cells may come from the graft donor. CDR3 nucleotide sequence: TGTGCCAGCAGTTACTCTGAAGTGGGCAATGAGCAGTTCTTC. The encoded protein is CASSYSEVGNEQFF.